The sequence of this T cell receptor beta chain was determined in a study of spatial heterogeneity in lung cancer. Stated time point: sample taken at primary tumor resection. The sequenced material consisted of unsorted whole RNA from tumor, nontumor lung or frozen PBMC. This clonotype occurred many times. This CDR3 region has 15 residues. MiXCR, run by TCRdb on the 5' RACE reads, gives a single entry per CDR3 protein. The table includes about 36,000 distinct CDR3 sequences, 5.2% detected once. The chain links TRBV21-1 to TRBJ2-5; the D segment call TRBD1 is taken from the table without a DNA check. TRBV21-1 is a pseudogene segment. The source material was PBMCs, sampled at surgery. The receptor's source is a female donor with early-stage non-small cell lung cancer. Written as DNA, the CDR3 is TGTGCCAGCAGCAAAGCGGACAGGGTCGGGGAGACCCAGTACTTC. The encoded protein is CASSKADRVGETQYF.